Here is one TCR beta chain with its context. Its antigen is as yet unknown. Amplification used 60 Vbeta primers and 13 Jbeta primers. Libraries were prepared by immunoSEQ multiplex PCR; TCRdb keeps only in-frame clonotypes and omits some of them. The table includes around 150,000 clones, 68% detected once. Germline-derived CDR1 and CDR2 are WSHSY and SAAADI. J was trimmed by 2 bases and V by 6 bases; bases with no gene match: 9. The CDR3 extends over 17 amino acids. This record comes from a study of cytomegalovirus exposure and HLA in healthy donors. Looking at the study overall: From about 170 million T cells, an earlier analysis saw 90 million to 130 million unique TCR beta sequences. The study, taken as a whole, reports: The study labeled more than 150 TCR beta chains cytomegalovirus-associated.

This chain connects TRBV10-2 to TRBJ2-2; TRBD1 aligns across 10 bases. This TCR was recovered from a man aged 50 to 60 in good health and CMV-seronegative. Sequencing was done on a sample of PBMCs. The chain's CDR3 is CASRLPTGGSNTGELFF. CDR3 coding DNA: TGCGCCAGCAGACTGCCGACAGGGGGCAGTAACACCGGGGAGCTGTTTTTT.